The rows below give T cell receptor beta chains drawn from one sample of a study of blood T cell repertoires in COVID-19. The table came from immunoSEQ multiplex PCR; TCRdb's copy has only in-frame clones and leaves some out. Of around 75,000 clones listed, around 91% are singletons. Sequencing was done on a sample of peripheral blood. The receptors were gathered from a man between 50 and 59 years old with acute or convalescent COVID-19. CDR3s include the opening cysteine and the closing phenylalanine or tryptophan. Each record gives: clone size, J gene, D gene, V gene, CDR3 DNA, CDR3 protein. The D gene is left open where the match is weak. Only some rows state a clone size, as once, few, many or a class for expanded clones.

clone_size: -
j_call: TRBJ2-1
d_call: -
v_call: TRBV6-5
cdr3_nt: TGTGCCAGCAGTCGGACAGATTTTGGCGATGAGCAGTTCTTC
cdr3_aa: CASSRTDFGDEQFF

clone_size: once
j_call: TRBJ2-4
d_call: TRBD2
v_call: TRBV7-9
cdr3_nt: TGTGCCAGCAGCCAGCCCCCGGGAGGAGGGGACATTCAGTACTTC
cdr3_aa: CASSQPPGGGDIQYF

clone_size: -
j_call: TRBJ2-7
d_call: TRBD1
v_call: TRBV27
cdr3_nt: TGTGCCAGCAGTTCGCAGGGGGCGGGGGAGCAGTACTTC
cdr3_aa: CASSSQGAGEQYF

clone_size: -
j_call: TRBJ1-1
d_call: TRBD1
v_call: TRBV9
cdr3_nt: TGTGCCAGCAGCGCAGGAGGGGGCTGGCGGTCTGAAGCTTTCTTT
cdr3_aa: CASSAGGGWRSEAFF

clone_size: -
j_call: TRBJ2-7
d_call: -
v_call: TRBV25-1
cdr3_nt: TGTGCCAGCATTGGTGAGGTTTCTATCTACGAGCAGTACTTC
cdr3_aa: CASIGEVSIYEQYF

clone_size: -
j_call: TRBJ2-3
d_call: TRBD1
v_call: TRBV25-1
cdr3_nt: TGTGCCAGCAGTGCCGTGGGACAGGCGTTCACAGATACGCAGTATTTT
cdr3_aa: CASSAVGQAFTDTQYF

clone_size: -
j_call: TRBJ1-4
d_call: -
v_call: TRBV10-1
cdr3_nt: TGCGCCAGCAGTGAGGAGGCAGCGGCTAATGAAAAACTGTTTTTT
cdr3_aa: CASSEEAAANEKLFF

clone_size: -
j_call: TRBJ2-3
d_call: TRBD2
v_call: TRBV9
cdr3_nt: TGTGCCAGCAGCGTAGCTCGGGCGGGGGGCACAGATACGCAGTATTTT
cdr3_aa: CASSVARAGGTDTQYF

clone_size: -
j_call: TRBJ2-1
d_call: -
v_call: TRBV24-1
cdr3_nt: TGTGCCACCAGTGATCCTACAGGGATCTCCTACAATGAGCAGTTCTTC
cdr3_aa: CATSDPTGISYNEQFF

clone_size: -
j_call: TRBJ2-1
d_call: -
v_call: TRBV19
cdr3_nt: TGTGCCAGTAGTTCGTTTCGGGGGAATAATGGTGAGCAGTTCTTC
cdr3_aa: CASSSFRGNNGEQFF

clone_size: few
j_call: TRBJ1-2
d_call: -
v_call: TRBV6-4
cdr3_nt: TGTGCCAGCAGTGAGGGGGGAAGCTATGGCTACACCTTC
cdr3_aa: CASSEGGSYGYTF

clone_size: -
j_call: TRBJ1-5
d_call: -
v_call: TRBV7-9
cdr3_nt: TGTGCCAGCAGCTCGCTAGGGGCTAGCAATCAGCCCCAGCATTTT
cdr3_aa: CASSSLGASNQPQHF

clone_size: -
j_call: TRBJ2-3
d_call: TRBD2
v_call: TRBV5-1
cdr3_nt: TGCGCCAGCAGCTCGGGACTAGCGGGAGTTCGGACAGATACGCAGTATTTT
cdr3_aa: CASSSGLAGVRTDTQYF

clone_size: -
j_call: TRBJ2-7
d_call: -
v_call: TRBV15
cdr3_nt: TGTGCCACCAGCAGAGATAAGGGGGTCTACGAGCAGTACTTC
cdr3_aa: CATSRDKGVYEQYF

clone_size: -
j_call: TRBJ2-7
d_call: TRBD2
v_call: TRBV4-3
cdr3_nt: TGCGCCAGCAGCCGGACTAGCGGGGGATACGAGCAGTACTTC
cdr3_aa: CASSRTSGGYEQYF

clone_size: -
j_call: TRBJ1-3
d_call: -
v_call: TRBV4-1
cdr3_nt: TGCGCCAGCAGCCAACCGGGGGGCGGAAACACCATATATTTT
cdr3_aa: CASSQPGGGNTIYF

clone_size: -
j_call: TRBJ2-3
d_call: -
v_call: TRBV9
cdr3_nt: TGTGCCAGCAGCGAGAGGGGTAGGAGGGAGAGAGATACGCAGTATTTT
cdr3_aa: CASSERGRRERDTQYF

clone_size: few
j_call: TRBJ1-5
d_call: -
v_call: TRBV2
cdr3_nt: TGTGCCAGCAGGGGGCCCTTGATCAATCAGCCCCAGCATTTT
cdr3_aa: CASRGPLINQPQHF

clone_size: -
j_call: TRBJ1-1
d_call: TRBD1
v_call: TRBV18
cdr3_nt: TGTGCCAGCTCACCGTCCCGGGACAGGGGATGGTATGAAGCTTTCTTT
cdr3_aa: CASSPSRDRGWYEAFF

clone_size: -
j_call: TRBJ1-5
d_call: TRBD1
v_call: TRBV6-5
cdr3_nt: TGTGCCAGCAACTTGATGGGGACAGTCAATCAGCCCCAGCATTTT
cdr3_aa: CASNLMGTVNQPQHF

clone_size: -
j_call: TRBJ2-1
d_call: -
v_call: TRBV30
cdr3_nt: TGTGCCTGGAGTGATACCTACAATGAGCAGTTCTTC
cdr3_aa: CAWSDTYNEQFF

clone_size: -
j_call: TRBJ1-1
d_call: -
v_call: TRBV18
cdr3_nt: TGTGCCAGCTCACCTGTTGAGACTGAAGCTTTCTTT
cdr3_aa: CASSPVETEAFF